This T cell receptor (beta chain) originates from a study of cytomegalovirus exposure and HLA in healthy donors. The wider study: An early data release held about 85 million unique TCRs from HLA-typed donors.

Broader study findings: Later on, an analysis tied approximately 17,000 TCR beta sequences to HLA alleles at 0.05 false discovery rate. TCR association rates varied by HLA locus in a later analysis, with DRB1 highest and HLA-C lowest. Specificity for CMV antigens was confirmed in vitro for three of the CMV-associated chains.

A remark on this clone: The antigen is unknown.

The PCR used 60 Vbeta and 13 Jbeta primers. Sequencing used immunoSEQ multiplex PCR; TCRdb keeps in-frame clones, though not all of them. This table has approximately 120,000 clones, over 75% appearing once. V lost 6 bases to trimming and J lost 2 bases, with 13 bases between them. The V gene's germline CDR1 is ENHRY and CDR2 SYGVKD. CDR3 length: 14 residues. The clonotype comes from a woman aged 40 to 49 in good health and CMV-seropositive. Sequenced input: PBMCs. The chain combines TRBV10-3 with TRBJ1-2, with TRBD1 as a possible D gene (5 bases). The CDR3 loop reads CAISNTGSNYGYTF. CDR3 DNA sequence: TGTGCCATCAGCAATACAGGTTCCAACTATGGCTACACCTTC.